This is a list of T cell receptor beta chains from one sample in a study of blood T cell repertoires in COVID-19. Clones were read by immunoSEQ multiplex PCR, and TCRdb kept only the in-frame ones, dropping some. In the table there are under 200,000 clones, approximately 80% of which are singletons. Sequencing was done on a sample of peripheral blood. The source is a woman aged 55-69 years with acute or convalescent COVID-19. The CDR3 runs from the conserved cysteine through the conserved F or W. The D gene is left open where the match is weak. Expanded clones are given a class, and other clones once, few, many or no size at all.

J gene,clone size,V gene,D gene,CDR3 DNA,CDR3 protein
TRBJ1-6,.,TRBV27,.,TGTGCCAGCAGTTACTCGGGGGGTTATAATTCACCCCTCCACTTT,CASSYSGGYNSPLHF
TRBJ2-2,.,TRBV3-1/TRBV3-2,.,TGTGCTGATCTCCATCAGGTGAACACCGGGGAGCTGTTTTTT,CADLHQVNTGELFF
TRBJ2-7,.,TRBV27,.,TGTGCCAGCAGTACTCGTTTACAGGGTAACGAGCAGTACTTC,CASSTRLQGNEQYF
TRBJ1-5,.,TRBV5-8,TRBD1,TGTGCCAGCAGCTTGGAGCCAGGGGGCAGTGGCAATCAGCCCCAGCATTTT,CASSLEPGGSGNQPQHF
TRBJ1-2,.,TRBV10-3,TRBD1,TGTGCCATCAGTGACCTCGGGACAGTTAACTATGGCTACACCTTC,CAISDLGTVNYGYTF
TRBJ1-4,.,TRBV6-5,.,TGTGCCAGCAGTTACGGATCAGGAGAAAAACTGTTTTTT,CASSYGSGEKLFF
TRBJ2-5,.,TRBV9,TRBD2,TGTGCCAGCAGCGTAGACAGCGGGGGGGCTACAGAGACCCAGTACTTC,CASSVDSGGATETQYF
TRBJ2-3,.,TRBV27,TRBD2,TGTGCCAGCAGTTTATCCCTCGGGGGGGGCACAGATACGCAGTATTTT,CASSLSLGGGTDTQYF
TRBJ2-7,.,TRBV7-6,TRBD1,TGTGCCAGCAGTACGGACAGGGGCAACGAGCAGTACTTC,CASSTDRGNEQYF
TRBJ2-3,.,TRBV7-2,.,TGTGCCAGCAGCTTGCGTCAAGGGGCCACAGATACGCAGTATTTT,CASSLRQGATDTQYF
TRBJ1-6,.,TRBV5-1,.,TGCGCCAGCAGCTTGCGTGACAGAGTTTCACCCCTCCACTTT,CASSLRDRVSPLHF
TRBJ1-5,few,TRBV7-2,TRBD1,TGTGCCAGCAGCCTGGGACAGGGGCGCAATCAGCCCCAGCATTTT,CASSLGQGRNQPQHF
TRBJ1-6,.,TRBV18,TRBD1,TGTGCCAGCTCACCTTTGGGACAGGGGAATTCACCCCTCCACTTT,CASSPLGQGNSPLHF
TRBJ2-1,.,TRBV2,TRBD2,TGTGCCAGCACACTAGCGGGGGGCAATGAGCAGTTCTTC,CASTLAGGNEQFF
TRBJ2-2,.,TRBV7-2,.,TGTGCCAGCAGCTTAGTGTGGCGGGGAGCTAACACCGGGGAGCTGTTTTTT,CASSLVWRGANTGELFF
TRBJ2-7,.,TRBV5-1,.,TGCGCCAGCAGCTTGGAGGCAGGGTACTACGAGCAGTACTTC,CASSLEAGYYEQYF
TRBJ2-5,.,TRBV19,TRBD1,TGTGCCAGTAGTCCCCGGACAGGGCAAGAGACCCAGTACTTC,CASSPRTGQETQYF
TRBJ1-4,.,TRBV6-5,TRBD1,TGTGCCAGCAGTCCCTTACAGGGGGCACGGGAAAAACTGTTTTTT,CASSPLQGAREKLFF
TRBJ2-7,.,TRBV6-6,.,TGTGCCAGCAGTCCCCGAAGTGGGGGGACGTCCTACGAGCAGTACTTC,CASSPRSGGTSYEQYF
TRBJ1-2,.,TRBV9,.,TGTGCCAGCAGTCGGGAAGGGGGACGGGTTGGAGGATATGGCTACACCTTC,CASSREGGRVGGYGYTF
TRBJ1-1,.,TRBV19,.,TGTGCCAGTAGTATGCAGGGGACGAACACTGAAGCTTTCTTT,CASSMQGTNTEAFF
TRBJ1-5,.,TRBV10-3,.,TGTGCCACCCACGACGGGGGGGCGAACAATCAGCCCCAGCATTTT,CATHDGGANNQPQHF
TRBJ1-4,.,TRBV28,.,TGTGCCAGCAGTTTAGGGGGGGTCGGGGATGAAAAACTGTTTTTT,CASSLGGVGDEKLFF
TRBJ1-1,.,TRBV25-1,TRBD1,TGTGCCAGCAGTCCATTTCGGGACAGCAACACTGAAGCTTTCTTT,CASSPFRDSNTEAFF
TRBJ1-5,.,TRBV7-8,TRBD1,TGTGCCAGCAGCCGAGGACAGGGTCCCTTGAGCAATCAGCCCCAGCATTTT,CASSRGQGPLSNQPQHF
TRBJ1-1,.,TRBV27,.,TGTGCCAGCAGTCCTCTAGAAGGGGAAAGGATGAACACTGAAGCTTTCTTT,CASSPLEGERMNTEAFF
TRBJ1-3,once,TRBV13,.,TGTGCCAGCAGCCTCGGACAGAGAGACACCATATATTTT,CASSLGQRDTIYF
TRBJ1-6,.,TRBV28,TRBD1,TGTGCCAGCAGTTTGGGACAGGGGCGAAATTCACCCCTCCACTTT,CASSLGQGRNSPLHF
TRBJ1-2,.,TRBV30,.,TGTGCCTGGAGTGTACACGGGCAGGGGACGAAAACTAACTATGGCTACACCTTC,CAWSVHGQGTKTNYGYTF
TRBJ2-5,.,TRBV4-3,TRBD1,TGCGCCAGCAGCCTGGACAGGGCTATGGAGACCCAGTACTTC,CASSLDRAMETQYF
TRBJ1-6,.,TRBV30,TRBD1,TGTGCCTGGACCGGGACAGACTATTCACCCCTCCACTTT,CAWTGTDYSPLHF
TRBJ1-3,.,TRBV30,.,TGTGCCTGGAGTACCGGGGGGCCAGGAAACACCATATATTTT,CAWSTGGPGNTIYF
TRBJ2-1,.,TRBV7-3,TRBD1,TGTGCCAGCAGCTTATGGGGACAGGACTACAATGAGCAGTTCTTC,CASSLWGQDYNEQFF
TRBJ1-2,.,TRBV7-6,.,TGTGCCAGCAGCCAGAGTGCTGGAGGAAATACTAACTATGGCTACACCTTC,CASSQSAGGNTNYGYTF
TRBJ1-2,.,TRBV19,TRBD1,TGTGCCAGTATTGGCAGGGGGCGCAACTATGGCTACACCTTC,CASIGRGRNYGYTF
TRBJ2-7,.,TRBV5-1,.,TGCGCCAGCAGCTTGTTCGGCAGGGAGGGGGGCGAGCAGTACTTC,CASSLFGREGGEQYF
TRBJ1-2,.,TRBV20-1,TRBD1,TGCAGTGCTGGTGACCCCGGGACAGGGGCCTATGGCTACACCTTC,CSAGDPGTGAYGYTF
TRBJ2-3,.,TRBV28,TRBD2,TGTGCCAGCAGCCGGGGACTAGCGGGCTACACAGATACGCAGTATTTT,CASSRGLAGYTDTQYF
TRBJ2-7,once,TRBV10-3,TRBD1,TGTGCCATCAGATCTACAGGGGAGGAGCAGTACTTC,CAIRSTGEEQYF
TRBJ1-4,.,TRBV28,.,TGTGCCAGCAGTTTAGGGCAGGGGTACGGAAAACTGTTTTTT,CASSLGQGYGKLFF
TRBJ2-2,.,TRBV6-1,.,TGTGCCAGCAGTGAATGGGCGGGGATCGCAAACACCGGGGAGCTGTTTTTT,CASSEWAGIANTGELFF
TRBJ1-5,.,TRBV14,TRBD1,TGTGCCAGCAGCCAAACATCAGGGGGCACGGTATATAGCAATCAGCCCCAGCATTTT,CASSQTSGGTVYSNQPQHF
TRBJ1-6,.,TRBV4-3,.,TGCGCCAGCAGCCAAGTAAGCGGGTATAATTCACCCCTCCACTTT,CASSQVSGYNSPLHF
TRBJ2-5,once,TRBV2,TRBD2,TGTGCCAGCAGGGGGGAGGGGCACCAAGAGACCCAGTACTTC,CASRGEGHQETQYF
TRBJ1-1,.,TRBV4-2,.,TGTGCCAGCAGCCACCCCCCGTCCGGGGCTTTCTTT,CASSHPPSGAFF